The clone carrying this T cell receptor (beta chain) came up a few times. Its antigen remains unidentified. Germline-derived CDR1 and CDR2 are SGDLS and YYNGEE. V dropped 2 bases and J dropped 4; count of bases not matched to a gene: 7. This CDR3 comprises 16 residues. This sample was included in a study of CD8 T cells in ankylosing spondylitis. Study results and limitations: Reactive arthritis synovial fluid and blood were previously reported to contain some motif variants. Disease-linked clones were CD8+ and relatively rare in peripheral blood. Blood of patients with ankylosing spondylitis appeared to be characterized by a TCR beta motif of eight or nine highly homologous variants. Reportedly, disease-linked clones are significantly enriched in ankylosing spondylitis patients' matched synovial fluid.

Quantitative molecular-barcoded 5'-RACE generated the TCR beta libraries. TCRdb recomputed calls from the 5' RACE reads with MiXCR, one row per CDR3 protein. In the table there are hundreds of thousands of distinct CDR3 sequences, around 11% of which are singletons. This TCR was sampled from a male donor with ankylosing spondylitis. Sequenced material: blood, either unsorted or a sorted T cell fraction (not recorded which). The chain employs TRBV9 and TRBJ2-1, with 9 positions matching TRBD2. CDR3 sequence (DNA): TGTGCCAGCAGCGTCGAAGGGCTAGCGGGGTACAATGAGCAGTTCTTC. Translating it yields CASSVEGLAGYNEQFF. The full variable domain, completed using reference TRBV9 and TRBJ2-1, is DSGVTQTPKHLITATGQRVTLRCSPRSGDLSVYWYQQSLDQGLQFLIQYYNGEERAKGNILERFSAQQFPDLHSELNLSSLELGDSALYFCASSVEGLAGYNEQFFGPGTRLTVL.